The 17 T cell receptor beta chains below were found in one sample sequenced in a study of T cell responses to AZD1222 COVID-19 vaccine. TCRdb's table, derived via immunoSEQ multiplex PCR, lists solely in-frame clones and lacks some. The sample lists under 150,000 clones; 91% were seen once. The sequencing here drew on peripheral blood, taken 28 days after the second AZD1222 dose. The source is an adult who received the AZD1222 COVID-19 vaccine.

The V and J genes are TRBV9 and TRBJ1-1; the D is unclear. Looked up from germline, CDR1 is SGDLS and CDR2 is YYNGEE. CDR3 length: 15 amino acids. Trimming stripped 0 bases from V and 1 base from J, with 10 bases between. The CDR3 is CASSVGGSGNTEAFF. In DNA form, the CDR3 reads TGTGCCAGCAGCGTAGGGGGATCCGGGAACACTGAAGCTTTCTTT.

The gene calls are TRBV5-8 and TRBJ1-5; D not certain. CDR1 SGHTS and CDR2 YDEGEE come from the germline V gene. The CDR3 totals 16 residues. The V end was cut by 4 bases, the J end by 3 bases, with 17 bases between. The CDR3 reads CASSRGSGLPNQPQHF. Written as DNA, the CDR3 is TGTGCCAGCAGCCGCGGCTCCGGGCTGCCCAATCAGCCCCAGCATTTT.

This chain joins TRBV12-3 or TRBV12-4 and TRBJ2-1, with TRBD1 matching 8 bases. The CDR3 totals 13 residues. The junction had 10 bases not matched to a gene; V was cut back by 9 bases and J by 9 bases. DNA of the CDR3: TGTGCCAGTACAGGGGGTCAATTTAGTGAGCAGTTCTTC. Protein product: CASTGGQFSEQFF.

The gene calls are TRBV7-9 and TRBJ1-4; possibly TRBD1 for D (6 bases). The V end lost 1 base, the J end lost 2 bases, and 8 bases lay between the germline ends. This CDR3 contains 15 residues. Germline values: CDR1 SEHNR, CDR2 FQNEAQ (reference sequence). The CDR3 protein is CASSLVGQTNEKLFF. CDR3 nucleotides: TGTGCCAGCAGCTTAGTAGGACAGACTAATGAAAAACTGTTTTTT. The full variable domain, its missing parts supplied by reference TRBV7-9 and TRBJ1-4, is DTGVSQNPRHKITKRGQNVTFRCDPISEHNRLYWYRQTLGQGPEFLTYFQNEAQLEKSRLLSDRFSAERPKGSFSTLEIQRTEQGDSAMYLCASSLVGQTNEKLFFGSGTQLSVL.

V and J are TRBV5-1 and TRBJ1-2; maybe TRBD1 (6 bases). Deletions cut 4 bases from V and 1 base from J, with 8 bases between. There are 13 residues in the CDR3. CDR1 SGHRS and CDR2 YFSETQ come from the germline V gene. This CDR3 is CASSEDSNYGYTF. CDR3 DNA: TGCGCCAGCAGCGAGGACAGTAACTATGGCTACACCTTC.

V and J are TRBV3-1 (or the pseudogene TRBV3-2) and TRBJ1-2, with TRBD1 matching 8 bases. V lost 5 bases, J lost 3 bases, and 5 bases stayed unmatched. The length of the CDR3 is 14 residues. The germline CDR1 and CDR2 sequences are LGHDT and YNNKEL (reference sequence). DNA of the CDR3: TGTGCCAGCAGCGACAGGGGTCTTGACTATGGCTACACCTTC. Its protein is CASSDRGLDYGYTF.

The CDR3 here is CASSQDKGRIYGYTF. The CDR3 DNA reads as TGTGCCAGCAGCCAAGATAAGGGACGGATTTATGGCTACACCTTC. V usage is TRBV4-2 and J usage is TRBJ1-2, with D maybe TRBD1 (5 bases). Trimming shortened V by 0 bases and J by 5 bases, and 13 bases separated the two germline ends. CDR3 size: 15 residues. Per the germline V gene, CDR1 is LGHNA and CDR2 is YNFKEQ.

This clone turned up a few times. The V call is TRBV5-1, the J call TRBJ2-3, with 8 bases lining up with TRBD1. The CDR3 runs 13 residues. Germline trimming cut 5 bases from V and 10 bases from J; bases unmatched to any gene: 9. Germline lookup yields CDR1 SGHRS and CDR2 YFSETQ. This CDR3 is CASRLDRDRPQYF. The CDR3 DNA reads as TGCGCCAGCAGACTGGACAGGGATCGGCCGCAGTATTTT.

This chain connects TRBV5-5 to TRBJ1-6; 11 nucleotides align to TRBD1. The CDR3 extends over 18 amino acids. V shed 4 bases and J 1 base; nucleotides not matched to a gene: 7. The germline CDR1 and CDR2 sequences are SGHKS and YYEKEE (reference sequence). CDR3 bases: TGTGCCAGCAGCGCGGACAGGGGGCAGAGTTCCTATAATTCACCCCTCCACTTT. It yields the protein CASSADRGQSSYNSPLHF.

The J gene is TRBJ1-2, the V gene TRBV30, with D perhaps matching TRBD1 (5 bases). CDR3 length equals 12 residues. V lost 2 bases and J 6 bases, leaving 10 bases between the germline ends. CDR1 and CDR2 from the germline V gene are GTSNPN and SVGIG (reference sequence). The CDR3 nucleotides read TGTGCCTGGAGTACAGGACCCCATGGCTACACCTTC. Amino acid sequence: CAWSTGPHGYTF. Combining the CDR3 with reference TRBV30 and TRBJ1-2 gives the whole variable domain SQTIHQWPATLVQPVGSPLSLECTVEGTSNPNLYWYRQAAGRGLQLLFYSVGIGQISSEVPQNLSASRPQDRQFILSSKKLLLSDSGFYLCAWSTGPHGYTFGSGTRLTVV.

This CDR3 reads CASSIGRTGFGQPQHF. The CDR3 region has the DNA TGTGCCAGTAGTATAGGACGGACAGGTTTTGGTCAGCCCCAGCATTTT. The V and J genes are TRBV19 and TRBJ1-5; TRBD1 matches 7 bases. The CDR3 is made up of 16 amino acids. CDR1 LNHDA and CDR2 SQIVND come from the germline V gene (reference sequence). Trimming removed 1 base from V and 6 bases from J; junction bases left unmatched: 9.

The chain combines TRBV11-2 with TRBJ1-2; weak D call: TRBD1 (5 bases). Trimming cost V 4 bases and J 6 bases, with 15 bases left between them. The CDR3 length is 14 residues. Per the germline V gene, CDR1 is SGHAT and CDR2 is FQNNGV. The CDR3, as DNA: TGTGCCAGCAGCTCCCAGAGCGGGGGGAATGGCTACACCTTC. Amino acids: CASSSQSGGNGYTF.

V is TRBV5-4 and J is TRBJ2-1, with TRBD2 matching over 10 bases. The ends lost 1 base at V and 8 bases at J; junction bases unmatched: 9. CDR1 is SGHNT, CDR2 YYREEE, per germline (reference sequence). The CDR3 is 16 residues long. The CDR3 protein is CASSLSSGSGWDEQFF. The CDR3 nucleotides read TGTGCCAGCAGCTTGTCTAGCGGGAGTGGTTGGGATGAGCAGTTCTTC. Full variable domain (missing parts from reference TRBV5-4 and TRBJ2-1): ETGVTQSPTHLIKTRGQQVTLRCSSQSGHNTVSWYQQALGQGPQFIFQYYREEENGRGNFPPRFSGLQFPNYSSELNVNALELDDSALYLCASSLSSGSGWDEQFFGPGTRLTVL.

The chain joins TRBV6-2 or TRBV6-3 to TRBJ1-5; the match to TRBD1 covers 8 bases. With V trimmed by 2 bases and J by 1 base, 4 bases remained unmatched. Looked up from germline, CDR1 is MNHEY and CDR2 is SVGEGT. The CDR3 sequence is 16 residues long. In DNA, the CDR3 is TGTGCCAGCAGTTACGGGACAGGAGGGAGCAATCAGCCCCAGCATTTT. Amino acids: CASSYGTGGSNQPQHF.

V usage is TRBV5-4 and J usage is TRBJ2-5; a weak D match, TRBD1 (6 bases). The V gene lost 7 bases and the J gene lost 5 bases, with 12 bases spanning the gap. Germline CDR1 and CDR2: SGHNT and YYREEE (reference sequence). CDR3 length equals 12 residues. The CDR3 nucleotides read TGTGCCAGCGGGGGCTCCCAGGAGACCCAGTACTTC. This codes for CASGGSQETQYF.

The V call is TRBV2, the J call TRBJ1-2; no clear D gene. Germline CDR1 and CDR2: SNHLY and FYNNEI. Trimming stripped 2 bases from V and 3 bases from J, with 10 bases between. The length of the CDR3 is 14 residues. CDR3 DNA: TGTGCCAGCAGTGAATTGATGGGTTACTATGGCTACACCTTC. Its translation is CASSELMGYYGYTF. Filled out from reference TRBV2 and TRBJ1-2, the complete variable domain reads EPEVTQTPSHQVTQMGQEVILRCVPISNHLYFYWYRQILGQKVEFLVSFYNNEISEKSEIFDDQFSVERPDGSNFTLKIRSTKLEDSAMYFCASSELMGYYGYTFGSGTRLTVV.

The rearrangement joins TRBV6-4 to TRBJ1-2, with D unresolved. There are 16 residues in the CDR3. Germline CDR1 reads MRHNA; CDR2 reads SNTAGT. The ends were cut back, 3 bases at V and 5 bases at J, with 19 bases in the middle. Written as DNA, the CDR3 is TGTGCCAGCAGTGATGATCACTGGGTCCCGGCGTATGGCTACACCTTC. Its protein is CASSDDHWVPAYGYTF.